This T cell receptor (beta chain) was recorded in a study of T cell responses to AZD1222 COVID-19 vaccine. Method: immunoSEQ multiplex PCR; TCRdb's copy keeps in-frame clones and lacks some. Among roughly 130,000 clones, just under 95% were seen once, and the ten largest hold 5.5% to 8%. The sequencing used peripheral blood, collected on day 0 of AZD1222 vaccination. This receptor was identified in an adult in good health.

CDR3 in DNA: TGTGCCAGTACGACTAGCGGGAAGAATGAGCAGTTCTTC. This gives the protein CASTTSGKNEQFF. This chain uses TRBV3-1 (or the pseudogene TRBV3-2) with TRBJ2-1; TRBD2 agrees at 11 bases. Germline trimming cut 9 bases from V and 7 bases from J; bases unmatched to any gene: 5. CDR3 length equals 13 residues. Germline CDR1 is LGHDT and CDR2 is YNNKEL (reference sequence).